In this sample, the clone carrying this T cell receptor beta chain turned up many times. The antigen remains undetermined. TCRdb re-derived calls from the 5' RACE reads in MiXCR, one entry per CDR3 protein. The profile shows 300,000 to 400,000 distinct CDR3 sequences, approximately 16% of them singletons. CDR1 LGHNA and CDR2 YNFKEQ come from the germline V gene. The CDR3 contains 15 residues. V lost 1 base and J lost 0, with 7 bases in between. This entry comes from a study of T-cell memory formation after mild COVID-19. Across the study: For the most part, TCR clusters were specific to one donor. Study-wide results and limits: Largely, contracting CD4+ clones fell within CM and EM, and contracting CD8+ clones within EMRA. Whether second-wave clones peaking at day 37 were SARS-CoV-2 specific went unconfirmed.

Sequencing was done on a sample of PBMCs or a T cell subset sorted from them (not recorded which). This receptor was identified in a man younger than 35 who had mild COVID-19 (a few samples of this study predate the infection). Cell type and time point are not known. The chain employs TRBV4-2 and TRBJ2-1; no clear D gene. The CDR3 here is CASSQVRDSYNEQFF. Here the CDR3 DNA reads TGTGCCAGCAGCCAAGTACGCGACTCCTACAATGAGCAGTTCTTC.